This TCR beta chain came from a study of T cells after yellow fever vaccination. The germline gives CDR1 SGHRS, CDR2 YFSETQ. This CDR3 is 15 amino acids long. Unmatched junction bases numbered 11, after V lost 5 bases and J lost 5 bases. TCR cDNA, made by 5'RACE template switching, carried an added universal primer site and UMIs. TCRdb re-called the 5' RACE reads through MiXCR, storing one row per CDR3 protein. The sample records approximately 350,000 distinct CDR3 sequences, around a tenth being singletons. Findings and caveats of the study: Any FACS-sorted repertoire could hold abundant clonotypes that contaminate it from the bulk population.

Concerning this clonotype: The antigen is unknown.

The sequencing here drew on PBMCs, taken on the day of the first yellow fever vaccination. This sequence joins TRBV5-1 and TRBJ2-7; 9 nucleotides agree with TRBD1. The sequence was collected from a young man who received the YFV17D yellow fever vaccine. In DNA form, the CDR3 reads TGCGCCAGCAGGCTGAGCGTTGGGACAGGGAACGAGCAGTACTTC. The encoded protein is CASRLSVGTGNEQYF.